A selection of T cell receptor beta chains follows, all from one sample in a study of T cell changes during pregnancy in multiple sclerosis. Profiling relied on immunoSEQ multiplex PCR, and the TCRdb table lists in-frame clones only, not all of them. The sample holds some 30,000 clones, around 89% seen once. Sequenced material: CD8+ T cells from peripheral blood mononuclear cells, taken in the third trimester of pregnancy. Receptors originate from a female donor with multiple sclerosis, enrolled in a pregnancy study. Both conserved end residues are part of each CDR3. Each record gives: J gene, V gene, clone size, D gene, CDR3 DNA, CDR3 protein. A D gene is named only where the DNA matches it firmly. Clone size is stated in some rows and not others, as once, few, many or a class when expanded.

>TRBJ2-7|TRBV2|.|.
TGTGCCAGCATTACGGACAGTAGCCCGGGGGAGCAGTACTTC
CASITDSSPGEQYF
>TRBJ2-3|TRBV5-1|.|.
TGCGCCAGCAGCTTGAGCAGCGGACAGAGGGATACGCAGTATTTT
CASSLSSGQRDTQYF
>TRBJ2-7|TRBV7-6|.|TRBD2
TGTGCCAGCACACGAGGGACTAGCGGTTCCTACGAGCAGTACTTC
CASTRGTSGSYEQYF
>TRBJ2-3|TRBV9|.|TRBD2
TGTGCCAGCAGCGTACTCGGCGGGGGGATCACAGATACGCAGTATTTT
CASSVLGGGITDTQYF
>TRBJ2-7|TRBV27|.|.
TGTGCCAGCAGTCACGGACAGCGAGCCGCTGAGCAGTACTTC
CASSHGQRAAEQYF
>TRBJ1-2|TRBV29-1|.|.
TGCAGCGTTGAAGACCGGTTGGACTATGGCTACACCTTC
CSVEDRLDYGYTF
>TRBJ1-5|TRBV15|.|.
TGTGCCACCAGCAGAGAGGGGGGGCGGAGACCCCAGCATTTT
CATSREGGRRPQHF
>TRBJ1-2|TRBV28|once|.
TGTGCCAGCAGTTTTAGGGGCCCGAGGGGCTACACCTTC
CASSFRGPRGYTF
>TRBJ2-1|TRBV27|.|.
TGTGCCAGCAGTTTACAAAATGGCTTCGGGGCCTACAATGAGCAGTTCTTC
CASSLQNGFGAYNEQFF
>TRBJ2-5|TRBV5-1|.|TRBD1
TGCGCCAGCAGCGTCCCTCTCGATCCGGGACAGCCTCCTCAAGAGACCCAGTACTTC
CASSVPLDPGQPPQETQYF
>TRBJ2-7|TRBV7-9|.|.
TGTGCCAGCAGCTTATCGGAACAGGGACCTTCCTACGAGCAGTACTTC
CASSLSEQGPSYEQYF
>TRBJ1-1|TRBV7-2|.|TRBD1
TGTGCCAGCAGCTTATCGCTGGGCGGGACAGGTTTGAACACTGAAGCTTTCTTT
CASSLSLGGTGLNTEAFF
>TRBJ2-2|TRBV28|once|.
TGTGCCAGCAGTCTCAACACCGGGGAGCTGTTTTTT
CASSLNTGELFF
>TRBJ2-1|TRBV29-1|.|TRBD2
TGCAGCGTTGAAGGGCTAGCGGGGGGGGAGATCTTTTACAATGAGCAGTTCTTC
CSVEGLAGGEIFYNEQFF
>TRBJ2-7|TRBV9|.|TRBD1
TGTGCCAGCAGCGTAGATACAGGGGCCAACGAGCAGTACTTC
CASSVDTGANEQYF
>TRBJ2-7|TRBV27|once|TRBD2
TGTGCCAGCAGTTTATTAGTTAGCGGGAGCGAGCAGTACTTC
CASSLLVSGSEQYF
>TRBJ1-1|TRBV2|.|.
TGTGCCAGCAGTGAGAGTCCGCGGGAAGCTTTCTTT
CASSESPREAFF
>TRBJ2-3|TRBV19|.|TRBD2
TGTGCCAGTAGTAAGCTAGCGGGGGCCCCCCCCGCAGATACGCAGTATTTT
CASSKLAGAPPADTQYF
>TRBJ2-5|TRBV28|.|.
TGTGCCAGCAGTTTATTTCCAGGGTACGTGGGAGAGACCCAGTACTTC
CASSLFPGYVGETQYF
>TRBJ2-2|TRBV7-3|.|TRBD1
TGTGCCAGCAGCCCCCGGACAGGGTCGAACACCGGGGAGCTGTTTTTT
CASSPRTGSNTGELFF
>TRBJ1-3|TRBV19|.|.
TGTGCCAGTAGTGCGAGCTCTGGAAACACCATATATTTT
CASSASSGNTIYF
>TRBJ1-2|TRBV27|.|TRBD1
TGTGCCAGCCGCGGACAGGTATTAGGAGGCTACACCTTC
CASRGQVLGGYTF
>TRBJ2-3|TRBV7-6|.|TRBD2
TGTGCCAGCAACAAACTAGCGGGGGGTCCCACAGATACGCAGTATTTT
CASNKLAGGPTDTQYF
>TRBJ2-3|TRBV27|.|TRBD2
TGTGCCAGCAGTTTGTTGGCTAGCGGGAGTGGAGGCACAGATACGCAGTATTTT
CASSLLASGSGGTDTQYF
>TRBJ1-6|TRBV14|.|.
TGTGCCAGCAGCCAAGATTCGTACTCCTATAATTCACCCCTCCACTTT
CASSQDSYSYNSPLHF
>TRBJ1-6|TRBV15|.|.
TGTGCCACCAGCGGGGACGGGACAACTAATTCACCCCTCCACTTT
CATSGDGTTNSPLHF
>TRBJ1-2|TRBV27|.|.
TGTGCCAGCAAGCTCCTTCCGACGGAAAGGGGGGGCTACACCTTC
CASKLLPTERGGYTF
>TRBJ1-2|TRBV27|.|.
TGTGCCAGCAGTTCCCCGACTAAAAAGGGTAACTATGGCTACACCTTC
CASSSPTKKGNYGYTF
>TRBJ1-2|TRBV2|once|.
TGTGCCAGCAGTGATCGGGGGGCGGATAGCTACACCTTC
CASSDRGADSYTF
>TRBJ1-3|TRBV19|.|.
TGTGCCAGTAGTATAGACGGGGTCTCTGGAAACACCATATATTTT
CASSIDGVSGNTIYF
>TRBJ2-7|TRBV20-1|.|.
TGCAGTGCTAGAGACACCTACGAGCAGTACTTC
CSARDTYEQYF
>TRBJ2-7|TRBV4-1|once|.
TGCGCCAGCAGCCAAGTATCGGGGAGAGAAGACGAGCAGTACTTC
CASSQVSGREDEQYF
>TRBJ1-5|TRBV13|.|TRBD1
TGTGCCAGCAGGAGAGGGGGCGCAGATCAGCCCCAGCATTTT
CASRRGGADQPQHF
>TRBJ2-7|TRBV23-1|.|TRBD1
TGCGCCAGCAGTCAGCCATCGCGACAGGGGTGGTACGAGCAGTACTTC
CASSQPSRQGWYEQYF
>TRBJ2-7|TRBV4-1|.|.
TGCGCCAGCAGCCAGGGGGGGCAGACCTACGAGCAGTACTTC
CASSQGGQTYEQYF
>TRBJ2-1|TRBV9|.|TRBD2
TGTGCCAGCAGCCTAAGTCCCCAGCGGGAGACGTCCAATGAGCAGTTCTTC
CASSLSPQRETSNEQFF
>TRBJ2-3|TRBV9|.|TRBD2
TGTGCCAGCAGCCCCTCGGGCGGGAGTGGAGATACGCAGTATTTT
CASSPSGGSGDTQYF
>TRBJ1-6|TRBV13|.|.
TGTGCCAGCAATAGAAGGAGCTCCTATAATTCACCCCTCCACTTT
CASNRRSSYNSPLHF
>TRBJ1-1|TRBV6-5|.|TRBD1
TGTGCCAGCAAACAGGGGGCGTATACTGAAGCTTTCTTT
CASKQGAYTEAFF
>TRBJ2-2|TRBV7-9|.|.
TGTGCCAGCAGCGACACCAGCGGGTTTGGCACCGGGGAGCTGTTTTTT
CASSDTSGFGTGELFF
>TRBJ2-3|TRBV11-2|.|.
TGTGCCAGCAGCTTTCGGCGGGGCGTAGCAGATACGCAGTATTTT
CASSFRRGVADTQYF
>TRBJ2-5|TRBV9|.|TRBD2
TGTGCCAGCAGCGCGGTAGCGGGAGTAGTTGGAGAGACCCAGTACTTC
CASSAVAGVVGETQYF
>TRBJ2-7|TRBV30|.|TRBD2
TGTGCCTGGGACACCCCCTCCTCTCCCGGGGGGACGAACGAGCAGTACTTC
CAWDTPSSPGGTNEQYF
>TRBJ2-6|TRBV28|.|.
TGTGCCAGCAAACTCCGGGGGTCTGGGGCCAACGTCCTGACTTTC
CASKLRGSGANVLTF
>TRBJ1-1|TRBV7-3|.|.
TGTGCCAGCAGCCTCCCAGGGGAGAACACTGAAGCTTTCTTT
CASSLPGENTEAFF